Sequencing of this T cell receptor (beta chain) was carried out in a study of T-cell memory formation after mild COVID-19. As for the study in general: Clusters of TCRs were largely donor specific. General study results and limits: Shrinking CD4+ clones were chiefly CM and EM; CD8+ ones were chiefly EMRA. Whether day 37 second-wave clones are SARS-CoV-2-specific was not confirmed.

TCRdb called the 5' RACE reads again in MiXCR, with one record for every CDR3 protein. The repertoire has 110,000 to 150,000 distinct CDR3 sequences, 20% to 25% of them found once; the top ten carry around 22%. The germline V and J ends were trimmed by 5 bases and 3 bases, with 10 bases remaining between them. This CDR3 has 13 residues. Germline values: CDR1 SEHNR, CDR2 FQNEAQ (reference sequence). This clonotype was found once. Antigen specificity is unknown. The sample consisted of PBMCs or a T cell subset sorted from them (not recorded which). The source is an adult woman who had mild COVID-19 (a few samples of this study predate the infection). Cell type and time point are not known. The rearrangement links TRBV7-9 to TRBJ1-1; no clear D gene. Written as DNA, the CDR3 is TGTGCCAGCAGCCCAGCGGGGTACACTGAAGCTTTCTTT. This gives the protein CASSPAGYTEAFF.